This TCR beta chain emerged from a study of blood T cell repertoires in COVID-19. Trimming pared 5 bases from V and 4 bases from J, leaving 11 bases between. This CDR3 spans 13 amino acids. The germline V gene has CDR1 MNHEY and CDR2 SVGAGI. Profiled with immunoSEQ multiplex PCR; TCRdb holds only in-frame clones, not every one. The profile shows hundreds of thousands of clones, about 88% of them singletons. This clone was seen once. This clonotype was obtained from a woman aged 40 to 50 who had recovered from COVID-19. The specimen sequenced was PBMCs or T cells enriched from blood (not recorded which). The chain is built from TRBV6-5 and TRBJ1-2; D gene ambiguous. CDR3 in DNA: TGTGCCAGCAGTAATGCGGGGTCCTATGGCTACACCTTC. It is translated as CASSNAGSYGYTF.